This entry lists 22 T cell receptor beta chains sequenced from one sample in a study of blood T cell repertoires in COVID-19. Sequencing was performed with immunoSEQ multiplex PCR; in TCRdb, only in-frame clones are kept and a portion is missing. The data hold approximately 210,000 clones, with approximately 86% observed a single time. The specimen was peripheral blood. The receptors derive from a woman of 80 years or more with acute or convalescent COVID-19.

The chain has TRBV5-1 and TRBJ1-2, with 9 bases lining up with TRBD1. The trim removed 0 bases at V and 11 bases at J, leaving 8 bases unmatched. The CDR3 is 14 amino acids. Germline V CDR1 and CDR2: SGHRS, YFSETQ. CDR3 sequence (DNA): TGCGCCAGCAGCTTGGCCGGGACAGGGAGTCCTTACACCTTC. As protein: CASSLAGTGSPYTF.

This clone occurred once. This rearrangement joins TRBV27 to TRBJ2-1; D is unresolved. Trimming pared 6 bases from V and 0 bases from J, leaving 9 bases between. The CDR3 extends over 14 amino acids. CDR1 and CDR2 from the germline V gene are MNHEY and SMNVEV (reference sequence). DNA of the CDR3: TGTGCCAGCAGCTTTTCGAGCTCCTACAATGAGCAGTTCTTC. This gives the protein CASSFSSSYNEQFF.

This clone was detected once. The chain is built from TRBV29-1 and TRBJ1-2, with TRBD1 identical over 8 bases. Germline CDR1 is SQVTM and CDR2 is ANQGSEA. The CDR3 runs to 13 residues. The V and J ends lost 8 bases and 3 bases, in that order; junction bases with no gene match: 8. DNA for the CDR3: TGCAGCTCCGGACAGGGAGACGACTATGGCTACACCTTC. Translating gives CSSGQGDDYGYTF.

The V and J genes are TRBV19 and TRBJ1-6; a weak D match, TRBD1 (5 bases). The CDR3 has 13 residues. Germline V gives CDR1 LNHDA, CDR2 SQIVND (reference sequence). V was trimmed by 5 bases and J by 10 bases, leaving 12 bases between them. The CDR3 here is CASSYQGWSPLHF. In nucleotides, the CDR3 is TGTGCCAGTAGTTACCAGGGCTGGTCACCCCTCCACTTT.

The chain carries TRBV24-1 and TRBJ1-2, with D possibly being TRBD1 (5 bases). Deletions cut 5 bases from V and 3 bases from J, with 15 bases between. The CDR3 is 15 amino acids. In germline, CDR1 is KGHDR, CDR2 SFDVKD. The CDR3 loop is CATSVGGKLDYGYTF. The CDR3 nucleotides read TGTGCCACCAGTGTGGGGGGGAAGCTCGACTATGGCTACACCTTC.

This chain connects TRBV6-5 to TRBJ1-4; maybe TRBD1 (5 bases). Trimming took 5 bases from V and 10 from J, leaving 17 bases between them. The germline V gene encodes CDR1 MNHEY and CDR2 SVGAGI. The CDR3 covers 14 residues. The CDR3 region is CASSPPGALGKLFF. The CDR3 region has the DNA TGTGCCAGCAGTCCCCCTGGGGCGCTGGGAAAACTGTTTTTT.

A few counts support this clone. This CDR3 reads CASSPGTGKEQYF. In DNA, the CDR3 is TGCGCCAGCAGCCCCGGGACAGGGAAAGAGCAGTACTTC. The chain carries TRBV5-1 and TRBJ2-7; 9 positions agree with TRBD1. V was clipped by 4 bases and J by 7 bases; unmatched bases: 6. This CDR3 has 13 residues. Germline loops: CDR1 SGHRS, CDR2 YFSETQ.

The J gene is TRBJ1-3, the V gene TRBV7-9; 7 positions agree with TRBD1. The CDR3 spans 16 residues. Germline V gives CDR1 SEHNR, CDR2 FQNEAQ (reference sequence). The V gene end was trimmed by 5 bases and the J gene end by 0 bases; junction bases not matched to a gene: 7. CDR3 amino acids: CASSPPDRSSGNTIYF. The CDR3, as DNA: TGTGCCAGCAGCCCGCCGGACAGGAGCTCTGGAAACACCATATATTTT.

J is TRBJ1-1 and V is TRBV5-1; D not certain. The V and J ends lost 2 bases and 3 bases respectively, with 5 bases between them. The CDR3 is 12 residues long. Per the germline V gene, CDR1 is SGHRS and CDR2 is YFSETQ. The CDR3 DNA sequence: TGCGCCAGCAGCTTCTCCGACACTGAAGCTTTCTTT. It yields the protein CASSFSDTEAFF.

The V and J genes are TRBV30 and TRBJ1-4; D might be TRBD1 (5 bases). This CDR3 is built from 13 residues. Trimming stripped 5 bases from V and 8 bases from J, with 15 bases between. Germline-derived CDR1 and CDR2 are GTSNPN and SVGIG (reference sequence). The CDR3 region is CAWSGQGGEKLFF. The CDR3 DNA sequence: TGTGCCTGGTCGGGTCAGGGAGGAGAAAAACTGTTTTTT.

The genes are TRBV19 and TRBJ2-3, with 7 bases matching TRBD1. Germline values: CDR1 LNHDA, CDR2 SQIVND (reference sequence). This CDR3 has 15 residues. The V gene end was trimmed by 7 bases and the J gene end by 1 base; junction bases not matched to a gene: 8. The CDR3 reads CASNMRGPGTDTQYF. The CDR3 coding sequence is TGTGCCAGTAACATGAGGGGGCCTGGCACAGATACGCAGTATTTT.

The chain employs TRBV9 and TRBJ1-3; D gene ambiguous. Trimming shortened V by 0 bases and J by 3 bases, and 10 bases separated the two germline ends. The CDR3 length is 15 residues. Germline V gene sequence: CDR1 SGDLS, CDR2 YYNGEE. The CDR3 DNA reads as TGTGCCAGCAGCGTAGCGGGAAACTTTGGAAACACCATATATTTT. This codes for CASSVAGNFGNTIYF.

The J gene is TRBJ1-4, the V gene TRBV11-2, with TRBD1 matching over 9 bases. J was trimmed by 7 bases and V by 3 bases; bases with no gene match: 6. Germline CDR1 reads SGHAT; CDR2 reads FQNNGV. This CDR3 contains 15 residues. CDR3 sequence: CASSFQDRGFEKLFF. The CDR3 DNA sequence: TGTGCCAGCAGCTTCCAGGACAGGGGTTTTGAAAAACTGTTTTTT.

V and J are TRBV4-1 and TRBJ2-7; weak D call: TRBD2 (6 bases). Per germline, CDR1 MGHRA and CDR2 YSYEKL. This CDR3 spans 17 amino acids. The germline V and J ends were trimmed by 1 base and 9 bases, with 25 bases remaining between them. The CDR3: CASSQGALRGRAMGQYF. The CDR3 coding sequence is TGCGCCAGCAGCCAAGGGGCACTGCGGGGCCGCGCTATGGGGCAGTACTTC.

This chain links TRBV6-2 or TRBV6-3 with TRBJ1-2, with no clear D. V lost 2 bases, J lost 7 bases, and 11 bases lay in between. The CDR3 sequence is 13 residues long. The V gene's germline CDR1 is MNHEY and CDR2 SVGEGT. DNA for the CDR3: TGTGCCAGCAGTTACGAGCGGGTCAGTGGCTACACCTTC. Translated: CASSYERVSGYTF.

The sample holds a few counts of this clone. The CDR3 nucleotides read TGTGCCAGCAGTGAAGTGGTAACAGGGCCAGGACCCCTCCACTTT. It encodes CASSEVVTGPGPLHF. The rearrangement links TRBV6-1 to TRBJ1-6, with a tentative D call TRBD1 (6 bases). The CDR3 is 15 amino acids. Germline CDR1 MNHNS, CDR2 SASEGT. With 1 base removed from V and 12 bases from J, the gap between germline ends came to 16 bases.

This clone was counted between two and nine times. The CDR3 reads CASGAGLAGKSNTGELFF. The CDR3 region has the DNA TGTGCTAGTGGTGCGGGACTAGCGGGTAAATCGAACACCGGGGAGCTGTTTTTT. V and J are TRBV12-5 and TRBJ2-2, with 12 bases matching TRBD2. V was pared by 5 bases and J by 0 bases, with 7 bases of the junction left unmatched. The CDR3 runs to 18 residues. Germline assignment: CDR1 LGHNT and CDR2 FRNRAP. Full variable domain (outside the CDR3, taken from reference TRBV12-5 and TRBJ2-2): DARVTQTPRHKVTEMGQEVTMRCQPILGHNTVFWYRQTMMQGLELLAYFRNRAPLDDSGMPKDRFSAEMPDATLATLKIQPSEPRDSAVYFCASGAGLAGKSNTGELFFGEGSRLTVL.

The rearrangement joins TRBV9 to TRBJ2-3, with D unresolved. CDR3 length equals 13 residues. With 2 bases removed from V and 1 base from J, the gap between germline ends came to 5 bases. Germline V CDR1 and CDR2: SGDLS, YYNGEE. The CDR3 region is CASSVIGTDTQYF. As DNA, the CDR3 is TGTGCCAGCAGCGTTATCGGCACAGATACGCAGTATTTT.

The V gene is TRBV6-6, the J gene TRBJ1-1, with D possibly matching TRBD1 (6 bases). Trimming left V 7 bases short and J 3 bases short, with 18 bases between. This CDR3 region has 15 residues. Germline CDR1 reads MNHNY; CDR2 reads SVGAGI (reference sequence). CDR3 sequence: CASTPGEGVDTEAFF. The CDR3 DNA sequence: TGTGCCAGCACCCCGGGGGAGGGGGTAGACACTGAAGCTTTCTTT.

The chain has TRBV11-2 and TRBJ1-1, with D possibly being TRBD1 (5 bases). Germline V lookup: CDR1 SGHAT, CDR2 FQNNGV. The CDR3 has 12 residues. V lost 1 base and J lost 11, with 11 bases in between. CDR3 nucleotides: TGTGCCAGCAGCTTAGCGGGGGAAGAGGCTTTCTTT. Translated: CASSLAGEEAFF.

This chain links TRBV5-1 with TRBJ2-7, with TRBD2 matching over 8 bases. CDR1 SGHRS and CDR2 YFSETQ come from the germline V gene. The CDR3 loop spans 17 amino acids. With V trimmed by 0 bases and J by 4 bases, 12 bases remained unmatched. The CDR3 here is CASSLGWGSGEKYEQYF. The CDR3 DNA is TGCGCCAGCAGCTTGGGGTGGGGTAGCGGGGAGAAATACGAGCAGTACTTC.

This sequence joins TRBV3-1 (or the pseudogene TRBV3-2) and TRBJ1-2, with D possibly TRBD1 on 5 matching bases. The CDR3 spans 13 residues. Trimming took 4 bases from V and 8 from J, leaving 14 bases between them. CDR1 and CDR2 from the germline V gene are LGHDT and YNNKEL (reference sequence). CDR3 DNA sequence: TGTGCCAGCAGCCCCCCCCTCCAGGGAGGCTACACCTTC. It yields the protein CASSPPLQGGYTF.